Listed below are T cell receptor beta chains from one sample, sequenced in a study of T cell repertoires in cytomegalovirus infection. The antigens of these receptors remain unknown. TCRdb redid the calling of the reads with MiXCR, one entry per CDR3 protein. Of about 570,000 distinct CDR3 sequences detected, around two fifths appear once; the ten largest clones hold 48%. The material was cultured PBMCs, obtained from culture after CMV antigen stimulation. All receptors come from a human donor in good health (CMV status not recorded). Some clones in this sample may be carry-over from other donors' samples. CDR3s include the opening cysteine and the closing phenylalanine or tryptophan. The order of the fields is J gene, D gene, clone size, V gene, CDR3 protein, CDR3 DNA. D genes are given only for firm matches. Clone sizes are given selectively: once, few, many, or a class where the clone is expanded.

j_gene: TRBJ2-1
d_gene: TRBD2
abundance: few
v_gene: TRBV7-6
CDR3aa: CASSVSGSLNEQFF
CDR3nt: TGTGCCAGCAGCGTTAGCGGGAGCCTCAATGAGCAGTTCTTC

j_gene: TRBJ2-7
d_gene: TRBD2
abundance: NA
v_gene: TRBV10-3
CDR3aa: CAIRTSGSYEQYF
CDR3nt: TGTGCCATCCGGACTAGCGGGAGTTACGAGCAGTACTTC

j_gene: TRBJ2-3
d_gene: TRBD2
abundance: many
v_gene: TRBV7-2
CDR3aa: CASSLVSTSGADTQYF
CDR3nt: TGTGCCAGCAGCTTAGTCTCGACGAGCGGGGCAGATACGCAGTATTTT

j_gene: TRBJ1-2
d_gene: NA
abundance: NA
v_gene: TRBV28
CDR3aa: CASSYRALAAGYTF
CDR3nt: TGTGCCAGCAGTTACCGGGCCCTCGCCGCGGGCTACACCTTC

j_gene: TRBJ2-1
d_gene: TRBD2
abundance: NA
v_gene: TRBV10-2
CDR3aa: CASRSAWSGTPLHEQFF
CDR3nt: TGCGCCAGCAGGTCAGCCTGGAGCGGGACGCCCCTCCATGAGCAGTTCTTC

j_gene: TRBJ1-1
d_gene: NA
abundance: few
v_gene: TRBV7-2
CDR3aa: CASTLDYGQTNTEAFF
CDR3nt: TGTGCCAGCACCTTAGATTATGGACAGACCAACACTGAAGCTTTCTTT

j_gene: TRBJ2-6
d_gene: NA
abundance: few
v_gene: TRBV7-2
CDR3aa: CASSLSGAPTGANVLTF
CDR3nt: TGTGCCAGCAGCCTCTCTGGGGCACCGACGGGGGCCAACGTCCTGACTTTC

j_gene: TRBJ2-4
d_gene: TRBD2
abundance: NA
v_gene: TRBV7-6
CDR3aa: CASSSREGRWRNIQYF
CDR3nt: TGTGCCAGCAGCTCAAGGGAGGGGAGATGGAGAAACATTCAGTACTTC

j_gene: TRBJ1-3
d_gene: NA
abundance: NA
v_gene: TRBV7-6
CDR3aa: CASSPAWGPGNTIYF
CDR3nt: TGTGCCAGCAGCCCCGCGTGGGGGCCTGGAAACACCATATATTTT

j_gene: TRBJ1-1
d_gene: NA
abundance: NA
v_gene: TRBV7-6
CDR3aa: CASSLFPRGARDTEAFF
CDR3nt: TGTGCCAGCAGCTTATTCCCGAGGGGCGCGAGGGACACTGAAGCTTTCTTT

j_gene: TRBJ2-1
d_gene: NA
abundance: NA
v_gene: TRBV7-6
CDR3aa: CASSLASHEQFF
CDR3nt: TGTGCCAGCAGCTTAGCGAGTCATGAGCAGTTCTTC

j_gene: TRBJ1-5
d_gene: NA
abundance: few
v_gene: TRBV7-2
CDR3aa: CASSLPEQPQHF
CDR3nt: TGTGCCAGCAGCTTGCCGGAGCAGCCCCAGCATTTT

j_gene: TRBJ2-2
d_gene: NA
abundance: few
v_gene: TRBV7-2
CDR3aa: CASSFFFQTTNTGELFF
CDR3nt: TGTGCCAGCAGCTTCTTCTTCCAAACCACGAACACCGGGGAGCTGTTTTTT

j_gene: TRBJ2-3
d_gene: TRBD2
abundance: few
v_gene: TRBV12-3/TRBV12-4
CDR3aa: CASSLALVLADSTDTQYF
CDR3nt: TGTGCCAGCAGTCTTGCCCTCGTACTAGCGGACAGCACAGATACGCAGTATTTT

j_gene: TRBJ1-3
d_gene: NA
abundance: NA
v_gene: TRBV6-6
CDR3aa: CASAIFDGNTIYF
CDR3nt: TGTGCCAGCGCCATCTTCGACGGAAACACCATATATTTT

j_gene: TRBJ2-7
d_gene: TRBD2
abundance: NA
v_gene: TRBV20-1
CDR3aa: CSARDPGLAGGVYEQYF
CDR3nt: TGCAGTGCTAGAGATCCGGGACTAGCGGGAGGTGTCTACGAGCAGTACTTC

j_gene: TRBJ2-7
d_gene: NA
abundance: few
v_gene: TRBV7-2
CDR3aa: CASSFGLQSSYEQYF
CDR3nt: TGTGCCAGCAGCTTTGGACTCCAAAGCTCCTACGAGCAGTACTTC

j_gene: TRBJ2-3
d_gene: TRBD2
abundance: NA
v_gene: TRBV6-1
CDR3aa: CASSDPRSGETDTQYF
CDR3nt: TGTGCCAGCAGTGACCCTCGTAGCGGGGAAACAGATACGCAGTATTTT

j_gene: TRBJ2-3
d_gene: NA
abundance: NA
v_gene: TRBV4-1
CDR3aa: CASSPRDGSDTQYF
CDR3nt: TGCGCCAGCAGCCCCCGAGACGGGAGTGATACGCAGTATTTT

j_gene: TRBJ2-3
d_gene: NA
abundance: few
v_gene: TRBV24-1
CDR3aa: CATSDGRARGLDTQYF
CDR3nt: TGTGCCACCAGTGATGGAAGGGCGAGAGGTTTAGATACGCAGTATTTT

j_gene: TRBJ2-1
d_gene: TRBD2
abundance: NA
v_gene: TRBV7-6
CDR3aa: CASRPGLAGGLFYNEQFF
CDR3nt: TGTGCCAGCCGGCCGGGACTAGCGGGGGGTTTGTTCTACAATGAGCAGTTCTTC

j_gene: TRBJ1-1
d_gene: NA
abundance: NA
v_gene: TRBV2
CDR3aa: CASISGNTEAFF
CDR3nt: TGTGCCAGCATATCCGGGAACACTGAAGCTTTCTTT

j_gene: TRBJ2-7
d_gene: NA
abundance: NA
v_gene: TRBV7-6
CDR3aa: CASSLVSVVVSNQDYEQYF
CDR3nt: TGTGCCAGCAGCTTAGTATCGGTGGTGGTGTCAAACCAGGACTACGAGCAGTACTTC

j_gene: TRBJ2-5
d_gene: NA
abundance: NA
v_gene: TRBV7-2
CDR3aa: CASSNPWGGEETQYF
CDR3nt: TGTGCCAGCAGCAATCCTTGGGGTGGCGAAGAGACCCAGTACTTC

j_gene: TRBJ2-7
d_gene: TRBD2
abundance: few
v_gene: TRBV12-3/TRBV12-4
CDR3aa: CASSPRHGRAGFSEQYF
CDR3nt: TGTGCCAGCAGCCCTCGCCATGGGAGAGCGGGGTTCTCAGAGCAGTACTTC

j_gene: TRBJ1-4
d_gene: TRBD1
abundance: NA
v_gene: TRBV7-2
CDR3aa: CASSTDSDRDHEKLFF
CDR3nt: TGTGCCAGCAGCACAGATTCGGACAGGGATCATGAAAAACTGTTTTTT

j_gene: TRBJ2-2
d_gene: NA
abundance: NA
v_gene: TRBV7-6
CDR3aa: CASSYRHNAYTGELFF
CDR3nt: TGTGCCAGCAGCTACAGACATAACGCGTACACCGGGGAGCTGTTTTTT

j_gene: TRBJ1-4
d_gene: TRBD1
abundance: NA
v_gene: TRBV20-1
CDR3aa: CSARDPGQGPEKLFF
CDR3nt: TGCAGTGCTAGAGATCCAGGACAGGGGCCTGAAAAACTGTTTTTT

j_gene: TRBJ1-5
d_gene: TRBD1
abundance: few
v_gene: TRBV12-3/TRBV12-4
CDR3aa: CASSPGDRGWKPQHF
CDR3nt: TGTGCCAGCAGTCCAGGGGACAGGGGATGGAAGCCCCAGCATTTT

j_gene: TRBJ2-5
d_gene: NA
abundance: NA
v_gene: TRBV28
CDR3aa: CASSYSAGYQETQYF
CDR3nt: TGTGCCAGCAGTTATTCGGCCGGGTACCAAGAGACCCAGTACTTC

j_gene: TRBJ2-7
d_gene: TRBD2
abundance: NA
v_gene: TRBV2
CDR3aa: CASKLTSGGSKYF
CDR3nt: TGTGCCAGCAAGTTAACTAGCGGGGGGAGTAAGTACTTC

j_gene: TRBJ1-6
d_gene: NA
abundance: few
v_gene: TRBV7-6
CDR3aa: CASSPRAGGSPLHF
CDR3nt: TGTGCCAGCAGCCCCCGAGCAGGTGGCTCACCCCTCCACTTT

j_gene: TRBJ2-7
d_gene: NA
abundance: NA
v_gene: TRBV7-6
CDR3aa: CASSLEDLSSYEQYF
CDR3nt: TGTGCCAGCAGCTTGGAAGACTTGAGCTCCTACGAGCAGTACTTC

j_gene: TRBJ1-3
d_gene: NA
abundance: few
v_gene: TRBV9
CDR3aa: CASSVAPTVNSGNTIYF
CDR3nt: TGTGCCAGCAGCGTAGCTCCAACAGTCAACTCTGGAAACACCATATATTTT

j_gene: TRBJ2-7
d_gene: TRBD2
abundance: NA
v_gene: TRBV2
CDR3aa: CASRRMVRETAYEQYF
CDR3nt: TGTGCCAGCCGCCGAATGGTGCGGGAGACCGCCTACGAGCAGTACTTC

j_gene: TRBJ2-1
d_gene: TRBD1
abundance: NA
v_gene: TRBV18
CDR3aa: CASSGGQGNEQFF
CDR3nt: TGTGCCAGCTCCGGGGGACAGGGGAATGAGCAGTTCTTC

j_gene: TRBJ2-7
d_gene: TRBD2
abundance: few
v_gene: TRBV6-1
CDR3aa: CASSDVLAVYEQYF
CDR3nt: TGTGCCAGCAGTGATGTCCTAGCGGTTTACGAGCAGTACTTC

j_gene: TRBJ1-5
d_gene: NA
abundance: few
v_gene: TRBV7-2
CDR3aa: CASSRFPDQPQHF
CDR3nt: TGTGCCAGCAGCAGGTTTCCGGATCAGCCCCAGCATTTT

j_gene: TRBJ2-5
d_gene: NA
abundance: NA
v_gene: TRBV27
CDR3aa: CASSIGWGAGETQYF
CDR3nt: TGTGCCAGCAGTATTGGCTGGGGGGCTGGGGAGACCCAGTACTTC

j_gene: TRBJ2-5
d_gene: TRBD1
abundance: NA
v_gene: TRBV2
CDR3aa: CASNPRTGVYETQYF
CDR3nt: TGTGCCAGCAACCCGAGGACAGGGGTGTACGAGACCCAGTACTTC

j_gene: TRBJ2-7
d_gene: NA
abundance: NA
v_gene: TRBV6-5
CDR3aa: CASSYGAGAYEQYF
CDR3nt: TGTGCCAGCAGTTACGGGGCAGGGGCCTACGAGCAGTACTTC

j_gene: TRBJ1-1
d_gene: NA
abundance: NA
v_gene: TRBV7-8
CDR3aa: CASTRIPTNTEAFF
CDR3nt: TGTGCCAGCACCCGGATCCCGACGAACACTGAAGCTTTCTTT

j_gene: TRBJ2-7
d_gene: NA
abundance: NA
v_gene: TRBV18
CDR3aa: CASAESSYEQYF
CDR3nt: TGTGCCAGCGCCGAGAGCTCCTACGAGCAGTACTTC

j_gene: TRBJ2-1
d_gene: TRBD2
abundance: many
v_gene: TRBV7-2
CDR3aa: CASSWGLRGRYNEQFF
CDR3nt: TGTGCCAGCAGCTGGGGACTCCGCGGGAGGTACAATGAGCAGTTCTTC

j_gene: TRBJ2-3
d_gene: TRBD2
abundance: NA
v_gene: TRBV11-2
CDR3aa: CASSLRGGRAASTDTQYF
CDR3nt: TGTGCCAGCAGCCTAAGAGGCGGGAGGGCGGCTAGCACAGATACGCAGTATTTT

j_gene: TRBJ1-5
d_gene: NA
abundance: NA
v_gene: TRBV7-2
CDR3aa: CASSGRFAQPQHF
CDR3nt: TGTGCCAGCAGCGGCAGGTTTGCGCAGCCCCAGCATTTT

j_gene: TRBJ2-1
d_gene: NA
abundance: NA
v_gene: TRBV11-2
CDR3aa: CASSLQPPRQFF
CDR3nt: TGTGCCAGCAGCTTACAGCCGCCCAGGCAGTTCTTC